This TCR beta chain was identified during a study of human T cells and chemical hapten exposure. As for the study in general: Application of 0.01% DPC to the upper back was done by patch test, with a reading at 6 days. Study-wide results and caveats: Sensitization with DPC brought no change to TCRs above 1 in 1000 in frequency.

This CDR3 region has 14 residues. Per the germline V gene, CDR1 is LNHNV and CDR2 is YYDKDF (reference sequence). V lost 4 bases, J lost 6 bases, and 13 bases lay in between. TCRdb called the RACE reads again in MiXCR, with one record for every CDR3 protein. The repertoire holds approximately 74,000 distinct CDR3 sequences, with 32% as singletons. In its sample, this clonotype was seen a few times. Its target is not known. The time point here: patch test 1, 2 weeks after DPC sensitization. Treatment reported: therapeutic diphenylcyclopropenone sensitization with weekly scalp DPC. This sample comprised whole blood, obtained in connection with sensitization to the hapten diphenylcyclopropenone (DPC). This receptor was taken from a man between 40 and 49 years old with alopecia areata. Some clones in this sample may be carry-over from other donors' samples. The V gene is TRBV15, the J gene TRBJ2-1; D is ambiguous. The CDR3 loop is CATSTDLSVNEQFF. In nucleotides, the CDR3 is TGTGCCACCAGCACCGACTTATCGGTCAATGAGCAGTTCTTC.